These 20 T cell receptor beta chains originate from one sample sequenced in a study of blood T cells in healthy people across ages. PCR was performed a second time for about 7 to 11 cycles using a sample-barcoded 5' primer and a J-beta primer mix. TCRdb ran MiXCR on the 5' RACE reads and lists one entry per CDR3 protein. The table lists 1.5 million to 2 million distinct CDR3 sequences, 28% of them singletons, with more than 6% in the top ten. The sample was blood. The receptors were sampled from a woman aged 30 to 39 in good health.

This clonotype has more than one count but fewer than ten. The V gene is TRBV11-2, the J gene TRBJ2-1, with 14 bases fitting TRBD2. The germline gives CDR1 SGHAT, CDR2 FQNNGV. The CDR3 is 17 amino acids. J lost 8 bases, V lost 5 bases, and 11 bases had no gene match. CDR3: CASSPRTTSGRADEQFF. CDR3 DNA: TGTGCCAGCAGCCCCCGGACGACTAGCGGGAGGGCCGATGAGCAGTTCTTC.

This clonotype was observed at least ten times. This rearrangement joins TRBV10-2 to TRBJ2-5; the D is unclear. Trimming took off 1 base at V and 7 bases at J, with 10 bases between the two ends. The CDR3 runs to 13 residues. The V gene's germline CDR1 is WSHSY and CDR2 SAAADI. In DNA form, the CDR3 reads TGCGCCAGCAGTGAGTTAGATGAGCGGACCCAGTACTTC. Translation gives CASSELDERTQYF.

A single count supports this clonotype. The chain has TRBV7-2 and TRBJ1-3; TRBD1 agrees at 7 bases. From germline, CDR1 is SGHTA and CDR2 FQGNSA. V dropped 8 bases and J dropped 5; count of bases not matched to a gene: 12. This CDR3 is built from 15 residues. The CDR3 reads CASSRDGTARNTIYF. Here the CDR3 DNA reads TGTGCCAGCTCCCGTGATGGGACAGCTAGAAACACCATATATTTT.

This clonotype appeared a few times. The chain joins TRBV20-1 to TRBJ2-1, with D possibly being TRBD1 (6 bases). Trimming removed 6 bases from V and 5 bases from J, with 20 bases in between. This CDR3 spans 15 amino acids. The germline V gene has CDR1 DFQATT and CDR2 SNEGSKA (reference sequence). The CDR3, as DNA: TGCAGTGCCAGGACAGATCAATTCTACCACAATGAGCAGTTCTTC. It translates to CSARTDQFYHNEQFF.

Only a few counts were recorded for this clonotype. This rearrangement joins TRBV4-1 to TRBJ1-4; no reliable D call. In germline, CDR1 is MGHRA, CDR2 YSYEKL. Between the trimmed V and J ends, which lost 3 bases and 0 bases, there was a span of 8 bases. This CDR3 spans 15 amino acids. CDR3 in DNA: TGCGCCAGCAGCCACTCCCGCTCAACTAATGAAAAACTGTTTTTT. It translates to CASSHSRSTNEKLFF.

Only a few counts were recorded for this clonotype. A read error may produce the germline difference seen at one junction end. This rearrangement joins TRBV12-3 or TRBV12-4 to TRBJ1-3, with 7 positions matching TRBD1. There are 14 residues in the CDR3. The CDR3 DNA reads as TGTGCCAGCAGCCTGACAGGGTCTGGAAGCACCATATATTTT. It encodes CASSLTGSGSTIYF.

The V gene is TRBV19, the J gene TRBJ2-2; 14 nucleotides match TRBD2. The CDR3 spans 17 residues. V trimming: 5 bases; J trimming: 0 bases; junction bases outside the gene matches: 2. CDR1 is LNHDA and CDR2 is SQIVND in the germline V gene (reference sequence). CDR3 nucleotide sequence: TGTGCCAGTAGTGGGACTAGCGGGGGCCCGAACACCGGGGAGCTGTTTTTT. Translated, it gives CASSGTSGGPNTGELFF.

As DNA, the CDR3 is TGTGCCAGCAGCTTACTGCCTTTAGACAAACGTACCTACGAGCAGTACTTC. Its translation is CASSLLPLDKRTYEQYF. V usage is TRBV7-9 and J usage is TRBJ2-7, with unresolved D. This CDR3 spans 17 amino acids. Between the trimmed V and J ends, which lost 2 bases and 2 bases, there was a span of 19 bases. CDR1 is SEHNR, CDR2 FQNEAQ, per germline (reference sequence).

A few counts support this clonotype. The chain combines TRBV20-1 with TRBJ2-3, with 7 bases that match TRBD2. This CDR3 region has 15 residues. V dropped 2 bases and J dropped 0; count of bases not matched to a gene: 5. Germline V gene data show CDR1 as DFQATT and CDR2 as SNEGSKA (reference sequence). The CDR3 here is CSARPASGSTDTQYF. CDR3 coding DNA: TGCAGTGCTAGACCTGCTAGCGGTAGCACAGATACGCAGTATTTT.

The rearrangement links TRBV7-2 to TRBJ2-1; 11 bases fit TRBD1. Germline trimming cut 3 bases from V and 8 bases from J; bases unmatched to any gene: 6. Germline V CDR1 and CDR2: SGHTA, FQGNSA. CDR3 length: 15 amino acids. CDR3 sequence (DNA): TGTGCCAGCAGCTTGGCCGGACAGGGGGCCTATGAGCAGTTCTTC. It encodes CASSLAGQGAYEQFF.

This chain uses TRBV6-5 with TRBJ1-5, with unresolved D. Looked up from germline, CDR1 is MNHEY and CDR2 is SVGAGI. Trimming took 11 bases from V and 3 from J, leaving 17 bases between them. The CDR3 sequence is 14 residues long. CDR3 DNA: TGTGCCTCAGGCAACAGCGAAAACAATCAGCCCCAGCATTTT. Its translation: CASGNSENNQPQHF.

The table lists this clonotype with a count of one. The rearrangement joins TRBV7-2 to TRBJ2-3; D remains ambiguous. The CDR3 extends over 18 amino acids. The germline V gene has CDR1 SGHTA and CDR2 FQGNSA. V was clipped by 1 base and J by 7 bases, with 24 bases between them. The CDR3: CASSLGSPVSLVVNTQYF. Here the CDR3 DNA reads TGTGCCAGCAGCTTAGGATCCCCTGTGTCGTTGGTAGTGAATACGCAGTATTTT. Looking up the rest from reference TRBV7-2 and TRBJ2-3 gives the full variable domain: GAGVSQSPSNKVTEKGKDVELRCDPISGHTALYWYRQSLGQGLEFLIYFQGNSAPDKSGLPSDRFSAERTGGSVSTLTIQRTQQEDSAVYLCASSLGSPVSLVVNTQYFGPGTRLTVL.

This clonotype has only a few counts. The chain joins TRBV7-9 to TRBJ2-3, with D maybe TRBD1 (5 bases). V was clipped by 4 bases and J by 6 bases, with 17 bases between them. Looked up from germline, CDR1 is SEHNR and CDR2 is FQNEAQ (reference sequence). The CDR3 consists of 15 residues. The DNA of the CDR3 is TGTGCCAGCAGCTCCGGACAAGGGGTTGTTGATACGCAGTATTTT. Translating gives CASSSGQGVVDTQYF.

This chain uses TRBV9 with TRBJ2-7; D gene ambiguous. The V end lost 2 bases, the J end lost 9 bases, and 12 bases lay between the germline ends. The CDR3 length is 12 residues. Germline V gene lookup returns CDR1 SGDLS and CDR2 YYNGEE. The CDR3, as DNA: TGTGCCAGCAGCGTTGATTCGTCGGTGCAGTACTTC. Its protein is CASSVDSSVQYF.

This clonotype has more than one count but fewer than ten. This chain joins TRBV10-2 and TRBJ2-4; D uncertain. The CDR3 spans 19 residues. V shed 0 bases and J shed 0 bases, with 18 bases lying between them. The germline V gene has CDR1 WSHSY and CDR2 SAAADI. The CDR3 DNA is TGCGCCAGCAGTGAGTCGACTCGGCAGACCCTACTAGCCAAAAACATTCAGTACTTC. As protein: CASSESTRQTLLAKNIQYF.

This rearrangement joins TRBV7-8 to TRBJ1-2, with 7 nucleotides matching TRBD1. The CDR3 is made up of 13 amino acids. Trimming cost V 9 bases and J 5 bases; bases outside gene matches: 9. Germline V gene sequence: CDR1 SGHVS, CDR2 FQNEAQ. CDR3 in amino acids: CASPRGQRYGYTF. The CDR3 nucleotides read TGTGCCAGTCCTAGGGGACAGCGTTATGGCTACACCTTC.

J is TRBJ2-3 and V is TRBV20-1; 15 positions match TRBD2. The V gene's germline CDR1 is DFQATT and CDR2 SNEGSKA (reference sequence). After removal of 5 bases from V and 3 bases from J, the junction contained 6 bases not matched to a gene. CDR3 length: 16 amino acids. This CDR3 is CSALSGLAGGTDTQYF. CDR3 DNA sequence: TGCAGTGCTCTTTCGGGACTAGCGGGAGGTACAGATACGCAGTATTTT.

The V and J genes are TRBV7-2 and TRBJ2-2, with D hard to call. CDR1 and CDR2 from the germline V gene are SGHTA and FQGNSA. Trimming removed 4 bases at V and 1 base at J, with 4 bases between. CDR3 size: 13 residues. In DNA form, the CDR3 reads TGTGCCAGCAGCTCCGTGAACACCGGGGAGCTGTTTTTT. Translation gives CASSSVNTGELFF.

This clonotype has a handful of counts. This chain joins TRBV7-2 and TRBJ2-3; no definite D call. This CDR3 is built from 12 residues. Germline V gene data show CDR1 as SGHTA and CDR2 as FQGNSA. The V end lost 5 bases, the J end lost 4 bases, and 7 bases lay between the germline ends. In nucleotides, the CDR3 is TGTGCCAGCAGCATCGTGGCAGATACGCAGTATTTT. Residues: CASSIVADTQYF.

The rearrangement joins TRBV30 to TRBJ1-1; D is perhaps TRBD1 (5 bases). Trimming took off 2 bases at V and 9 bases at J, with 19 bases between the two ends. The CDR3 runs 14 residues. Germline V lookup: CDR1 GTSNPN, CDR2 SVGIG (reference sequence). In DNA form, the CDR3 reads TGTGCCTGGAGTCCAGGGACCGAGGTCGCGCAAGCTTTCTTT. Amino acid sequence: CAWSPGTEVAQAFF.